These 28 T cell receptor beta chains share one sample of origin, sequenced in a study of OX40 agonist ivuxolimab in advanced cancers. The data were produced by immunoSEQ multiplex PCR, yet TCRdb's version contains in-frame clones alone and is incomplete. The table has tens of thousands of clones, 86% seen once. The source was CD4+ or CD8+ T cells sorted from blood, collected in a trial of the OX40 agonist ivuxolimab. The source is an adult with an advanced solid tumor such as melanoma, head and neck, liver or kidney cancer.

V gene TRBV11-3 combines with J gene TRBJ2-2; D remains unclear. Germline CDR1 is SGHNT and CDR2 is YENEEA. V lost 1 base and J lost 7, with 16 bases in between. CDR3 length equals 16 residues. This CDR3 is CASSLGRASGGGELFF. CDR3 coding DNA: TGTGCCAGCAGCTTAGGTCGCGCCTCCGGCGGCGGGGAGCTGTTTTTT.

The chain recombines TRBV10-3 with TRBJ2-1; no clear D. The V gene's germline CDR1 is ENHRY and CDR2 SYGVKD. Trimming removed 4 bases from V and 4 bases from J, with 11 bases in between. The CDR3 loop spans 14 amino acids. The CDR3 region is CAISAPDRYNEQFF. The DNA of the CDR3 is TGTGCCATCAGTGCCCCCGATCGGTACAATGAGCAGTTCTTC.

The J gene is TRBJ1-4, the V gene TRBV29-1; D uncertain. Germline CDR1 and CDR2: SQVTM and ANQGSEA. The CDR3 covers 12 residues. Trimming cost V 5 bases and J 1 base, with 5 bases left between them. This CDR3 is CSVWGTNEKLFF. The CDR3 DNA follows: TGCAGCGTTTGGGGAACTAATGAAAAACTGTTTTTT. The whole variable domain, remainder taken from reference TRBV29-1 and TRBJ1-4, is SAVISQKPSRDICQRGTSLTIQCQVDSQVTMMFWYRQQPGQSLTLIATANQGSEATYESGFVIDKFPISRPNLTFSTLTVSNMSPEDSSIYLCSVWGTNEKLFFGSGTQLSVL.

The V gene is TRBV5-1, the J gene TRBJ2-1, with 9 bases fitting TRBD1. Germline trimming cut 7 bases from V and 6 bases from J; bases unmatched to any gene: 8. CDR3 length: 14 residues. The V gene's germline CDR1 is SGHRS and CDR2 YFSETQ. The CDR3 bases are TGCGCCAGCTTCCGGGACAGGGTGATCAATGAGCAGTTCTTC. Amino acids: CASFRDRVINEQFF.

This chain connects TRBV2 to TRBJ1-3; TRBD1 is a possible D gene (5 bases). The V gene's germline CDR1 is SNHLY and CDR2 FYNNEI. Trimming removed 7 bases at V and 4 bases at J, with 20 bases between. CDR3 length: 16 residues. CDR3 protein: CASNPILRGRGNTIYF. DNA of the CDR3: TGTGCCAGCAACCCCATCTTGCGGGGCAGGGGAAACACCATATATTTT.

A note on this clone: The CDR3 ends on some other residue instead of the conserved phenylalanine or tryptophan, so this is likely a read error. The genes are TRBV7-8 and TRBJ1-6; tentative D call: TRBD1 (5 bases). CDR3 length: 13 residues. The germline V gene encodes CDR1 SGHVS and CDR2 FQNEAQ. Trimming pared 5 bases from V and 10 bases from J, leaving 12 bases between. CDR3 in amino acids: CASSRRRGSPLHL. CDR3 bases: TGTGCCAGCAGCCGCCGGAGGGGATCACCCCTCCACCTT.

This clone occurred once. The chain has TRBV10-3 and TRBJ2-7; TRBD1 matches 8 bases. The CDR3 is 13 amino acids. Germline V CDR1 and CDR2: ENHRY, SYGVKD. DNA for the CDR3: TGTGCGATCGGACAGGGCGGATCCTACGAGCAGTACTTC. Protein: CAIGQGGSYEQYF.

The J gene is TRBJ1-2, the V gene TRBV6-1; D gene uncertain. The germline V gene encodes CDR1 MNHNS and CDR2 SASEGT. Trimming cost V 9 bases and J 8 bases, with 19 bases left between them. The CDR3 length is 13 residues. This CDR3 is CASSKEAARGYTF. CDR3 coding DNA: TGTGCCAGTTCCAAAGAGGCGGCTCGGGGCTACACCTTC.

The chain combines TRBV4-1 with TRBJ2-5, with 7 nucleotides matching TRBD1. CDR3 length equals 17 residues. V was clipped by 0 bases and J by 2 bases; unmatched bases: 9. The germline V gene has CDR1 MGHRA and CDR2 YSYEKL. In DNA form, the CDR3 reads TGCGCCAGCAGCCAAGATAAAATGGGACAGCTACAAGAGACCCAGTACTTC. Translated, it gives CASSQDKMGQLQETQYF.

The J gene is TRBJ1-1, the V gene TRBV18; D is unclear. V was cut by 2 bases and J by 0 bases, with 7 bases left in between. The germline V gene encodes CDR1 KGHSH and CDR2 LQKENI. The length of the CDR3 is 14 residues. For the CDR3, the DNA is TGTGCCAGCTCACCAGCTGCTATGAACACTGAAGCTTTCTTT. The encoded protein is CASSPAAMNTEAFF.

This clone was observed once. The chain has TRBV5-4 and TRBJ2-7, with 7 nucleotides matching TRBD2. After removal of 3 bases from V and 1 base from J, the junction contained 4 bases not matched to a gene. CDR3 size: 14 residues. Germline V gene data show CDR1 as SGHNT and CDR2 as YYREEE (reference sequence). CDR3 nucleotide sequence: TGTGCCAGCAGCTCGGGAGCGGGGTCCTACGAGCAGTACTTC. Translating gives CASSSGAGSYEQYF.

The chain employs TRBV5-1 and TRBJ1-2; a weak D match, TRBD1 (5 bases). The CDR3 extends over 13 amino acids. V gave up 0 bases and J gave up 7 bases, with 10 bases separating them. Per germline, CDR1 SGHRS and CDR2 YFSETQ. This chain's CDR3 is CASSLVGGGGYTF. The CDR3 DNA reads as TGCGCCAGCAGCTTGGTTGGGGGAGGTGGCTACACCTTC.

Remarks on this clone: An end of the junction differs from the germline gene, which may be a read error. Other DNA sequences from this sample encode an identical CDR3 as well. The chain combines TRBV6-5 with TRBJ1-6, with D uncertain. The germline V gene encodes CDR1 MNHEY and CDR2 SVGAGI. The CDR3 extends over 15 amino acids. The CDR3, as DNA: TGTGCCAGCAGTTACTCCGGAAGGGATAACTCACCCCTCCACTTT. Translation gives CASSYSGRDNSPLHF.

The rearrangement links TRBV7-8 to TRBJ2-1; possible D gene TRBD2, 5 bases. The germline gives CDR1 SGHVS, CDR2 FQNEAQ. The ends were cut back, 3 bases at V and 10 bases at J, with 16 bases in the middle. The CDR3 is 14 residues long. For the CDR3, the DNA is TGTGCCAGCAGCTTGAGGGATCCCTTCCGAGAGCAGTTCTTC. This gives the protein CASSLRDPFREQFF.

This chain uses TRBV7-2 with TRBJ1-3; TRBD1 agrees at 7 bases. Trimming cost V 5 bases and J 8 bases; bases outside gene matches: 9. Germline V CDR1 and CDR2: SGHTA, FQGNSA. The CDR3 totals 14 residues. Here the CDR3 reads CASSLRDSRDTIYF. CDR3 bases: TGTGCCAGCAGCCTACGGGACAGTAGGGACACCATATATTTT.

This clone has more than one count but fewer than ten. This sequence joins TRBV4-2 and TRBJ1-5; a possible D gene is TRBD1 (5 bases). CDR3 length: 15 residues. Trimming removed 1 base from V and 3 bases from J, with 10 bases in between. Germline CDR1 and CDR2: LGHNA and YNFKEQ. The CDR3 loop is CASSQAREDNQPQHF. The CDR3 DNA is TGTGCCAGCAGCCAAGCCAGGGAGGACAATCAGCCCCAGCATTTT.

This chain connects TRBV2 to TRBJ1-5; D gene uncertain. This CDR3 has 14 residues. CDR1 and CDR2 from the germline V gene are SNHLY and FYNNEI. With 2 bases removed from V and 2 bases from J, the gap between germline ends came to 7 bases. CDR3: CASSELVRNQPQHF. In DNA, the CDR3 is TGTGCCAGCAGTGAATTGGTACGCAATCAGCCCCAGCATTTT.

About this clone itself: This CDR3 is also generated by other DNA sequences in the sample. The CDR3 reads CASSSGQGSYNEQFF. CDR3 nucleotide sequence: TGCGCCAGCAGCTCGGGACAGGGATCCTACAATGAGCAGTTCTTC. The gene calls are TRBV5-1 and TRBJ2-1; TRBD1 matches at 9 bases. Unmatched junction bases numbered 2, after V lost 3 bases and J lost 1 base. This CDR3 has 15 residues. The V gene's germline CDR1 is SGHRS and CDR2 YFSETQ.

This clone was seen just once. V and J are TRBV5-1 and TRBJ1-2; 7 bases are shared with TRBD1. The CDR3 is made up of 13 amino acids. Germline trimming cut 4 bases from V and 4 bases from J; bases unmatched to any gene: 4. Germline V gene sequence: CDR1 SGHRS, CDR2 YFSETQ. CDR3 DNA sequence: TGCGCCAGCAGCGCGGACAGGAGCTATGGCTACACCTTC. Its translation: CASSADRSYGYTF.

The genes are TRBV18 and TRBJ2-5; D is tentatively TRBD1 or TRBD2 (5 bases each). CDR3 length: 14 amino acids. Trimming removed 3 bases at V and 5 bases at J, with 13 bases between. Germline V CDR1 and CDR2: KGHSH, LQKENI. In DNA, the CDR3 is TGTGCCAGCTCACCGAATGAGGGGCTGGAGACCCAGTACTTC. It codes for CASSPNEGLETQYF.

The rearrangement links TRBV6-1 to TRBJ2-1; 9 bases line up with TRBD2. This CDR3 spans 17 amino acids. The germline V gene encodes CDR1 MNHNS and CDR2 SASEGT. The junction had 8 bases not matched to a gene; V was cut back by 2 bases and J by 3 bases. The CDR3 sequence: CASSEYPPSGNYNEQFF. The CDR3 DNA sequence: TGTGCCAGCAGTGAATATCCCCCTAGCGGGAACTACAATGAGCAGTTCTTC.

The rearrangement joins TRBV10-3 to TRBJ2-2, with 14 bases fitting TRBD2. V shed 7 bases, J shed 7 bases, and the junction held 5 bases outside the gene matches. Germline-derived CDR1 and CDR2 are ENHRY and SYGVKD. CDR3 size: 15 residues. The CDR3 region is CAIKTSGGAVGELFF. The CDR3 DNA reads TGTGCCATCAAGACTAGCGGGGGGGCCGTCGGGGAGCTGTTTTTT.

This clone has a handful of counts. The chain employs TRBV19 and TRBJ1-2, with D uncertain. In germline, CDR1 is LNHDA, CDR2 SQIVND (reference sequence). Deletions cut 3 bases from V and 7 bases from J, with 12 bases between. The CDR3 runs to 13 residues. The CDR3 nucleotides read TGTGCCAGTAGTATTCTAGGGTTGAGTGGCTACACCTTC. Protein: CASSILGLSGYTF.

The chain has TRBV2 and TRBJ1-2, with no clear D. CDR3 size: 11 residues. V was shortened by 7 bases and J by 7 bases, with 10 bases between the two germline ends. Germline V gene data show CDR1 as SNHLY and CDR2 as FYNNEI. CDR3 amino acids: CASTDWVGYTF. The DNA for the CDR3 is TGTGCCAGCACCGATTGGGTTGGCTACACCTTC.

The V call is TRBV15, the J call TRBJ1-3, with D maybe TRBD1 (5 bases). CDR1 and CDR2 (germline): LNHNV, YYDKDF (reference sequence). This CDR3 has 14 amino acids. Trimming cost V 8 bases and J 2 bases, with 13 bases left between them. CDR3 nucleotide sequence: TGTGCCACCGGATCGGGGGGAACTGGAAACACCATATATTTT. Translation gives CATGSGGTGNTIYF.

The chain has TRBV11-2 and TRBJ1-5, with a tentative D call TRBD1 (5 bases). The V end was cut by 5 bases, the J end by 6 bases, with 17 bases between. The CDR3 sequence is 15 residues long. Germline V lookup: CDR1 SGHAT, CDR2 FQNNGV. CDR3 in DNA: TGTGCCAGCAGCACTGACGGGGGAAGGGGTCAGCCCCAGCATTTT. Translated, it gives CASSTDGGRGQPQHF.

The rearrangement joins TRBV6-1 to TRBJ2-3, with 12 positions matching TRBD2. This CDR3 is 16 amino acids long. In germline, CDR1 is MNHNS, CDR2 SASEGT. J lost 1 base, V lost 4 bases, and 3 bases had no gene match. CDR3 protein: CASSGRTSGGTDTQYF. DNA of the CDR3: TGTGCCAGCAGTGGCCGGACTAGCGGGGGCACAGATACGCAGTATTTT.

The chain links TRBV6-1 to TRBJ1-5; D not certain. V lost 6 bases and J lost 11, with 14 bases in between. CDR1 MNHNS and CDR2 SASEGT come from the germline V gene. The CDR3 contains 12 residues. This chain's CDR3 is CASRPAFESQHF. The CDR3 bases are TGTGCCAGCAGACCGGCCTTTGAGTCCCAGCATTTT.